This T cell receptor (beta chain) derives from a study of T cells after yellow fever vaccination. Notes on the study in general: Some clonotypes, a small share, were shared between CD4 and CD8 compartments.

Of note for this clonotype: Its target is not known.

Each CDR3 protein gets one entry after TCRdb re-called the 5' RACE reads with MiXCR. The sample includes 95,000 to 100,000 distinct CDR3 sequences, approximately 5.5% seen only once; the top ten take about 38%. The CDR3 is 17 amino acids. Trimming removed 5 bases at V and 2 bases at J, with 19 bases between. The germline V gene has CDR1 SGHVS and CDR2 FQNEAQ. This sample comprised CD8+ T cells sorted from PBMCs, obtained 10 days after the yellow fever booster vaccination. The sequence came from a man younger than 30 who received the YFV17D yellow fever vaccine. The rearrangement uses TRBV7-8 and TRBJ1-3; D perhaps matches TRBD1 (6 bases). The CDR3 DNA reads TGTGCCAGCAGCATTTTTCAAGGGGGTTTTGCTGGAAACACCATATATTTT. Translating it yields CASSIFQGGFAGNTIYF.